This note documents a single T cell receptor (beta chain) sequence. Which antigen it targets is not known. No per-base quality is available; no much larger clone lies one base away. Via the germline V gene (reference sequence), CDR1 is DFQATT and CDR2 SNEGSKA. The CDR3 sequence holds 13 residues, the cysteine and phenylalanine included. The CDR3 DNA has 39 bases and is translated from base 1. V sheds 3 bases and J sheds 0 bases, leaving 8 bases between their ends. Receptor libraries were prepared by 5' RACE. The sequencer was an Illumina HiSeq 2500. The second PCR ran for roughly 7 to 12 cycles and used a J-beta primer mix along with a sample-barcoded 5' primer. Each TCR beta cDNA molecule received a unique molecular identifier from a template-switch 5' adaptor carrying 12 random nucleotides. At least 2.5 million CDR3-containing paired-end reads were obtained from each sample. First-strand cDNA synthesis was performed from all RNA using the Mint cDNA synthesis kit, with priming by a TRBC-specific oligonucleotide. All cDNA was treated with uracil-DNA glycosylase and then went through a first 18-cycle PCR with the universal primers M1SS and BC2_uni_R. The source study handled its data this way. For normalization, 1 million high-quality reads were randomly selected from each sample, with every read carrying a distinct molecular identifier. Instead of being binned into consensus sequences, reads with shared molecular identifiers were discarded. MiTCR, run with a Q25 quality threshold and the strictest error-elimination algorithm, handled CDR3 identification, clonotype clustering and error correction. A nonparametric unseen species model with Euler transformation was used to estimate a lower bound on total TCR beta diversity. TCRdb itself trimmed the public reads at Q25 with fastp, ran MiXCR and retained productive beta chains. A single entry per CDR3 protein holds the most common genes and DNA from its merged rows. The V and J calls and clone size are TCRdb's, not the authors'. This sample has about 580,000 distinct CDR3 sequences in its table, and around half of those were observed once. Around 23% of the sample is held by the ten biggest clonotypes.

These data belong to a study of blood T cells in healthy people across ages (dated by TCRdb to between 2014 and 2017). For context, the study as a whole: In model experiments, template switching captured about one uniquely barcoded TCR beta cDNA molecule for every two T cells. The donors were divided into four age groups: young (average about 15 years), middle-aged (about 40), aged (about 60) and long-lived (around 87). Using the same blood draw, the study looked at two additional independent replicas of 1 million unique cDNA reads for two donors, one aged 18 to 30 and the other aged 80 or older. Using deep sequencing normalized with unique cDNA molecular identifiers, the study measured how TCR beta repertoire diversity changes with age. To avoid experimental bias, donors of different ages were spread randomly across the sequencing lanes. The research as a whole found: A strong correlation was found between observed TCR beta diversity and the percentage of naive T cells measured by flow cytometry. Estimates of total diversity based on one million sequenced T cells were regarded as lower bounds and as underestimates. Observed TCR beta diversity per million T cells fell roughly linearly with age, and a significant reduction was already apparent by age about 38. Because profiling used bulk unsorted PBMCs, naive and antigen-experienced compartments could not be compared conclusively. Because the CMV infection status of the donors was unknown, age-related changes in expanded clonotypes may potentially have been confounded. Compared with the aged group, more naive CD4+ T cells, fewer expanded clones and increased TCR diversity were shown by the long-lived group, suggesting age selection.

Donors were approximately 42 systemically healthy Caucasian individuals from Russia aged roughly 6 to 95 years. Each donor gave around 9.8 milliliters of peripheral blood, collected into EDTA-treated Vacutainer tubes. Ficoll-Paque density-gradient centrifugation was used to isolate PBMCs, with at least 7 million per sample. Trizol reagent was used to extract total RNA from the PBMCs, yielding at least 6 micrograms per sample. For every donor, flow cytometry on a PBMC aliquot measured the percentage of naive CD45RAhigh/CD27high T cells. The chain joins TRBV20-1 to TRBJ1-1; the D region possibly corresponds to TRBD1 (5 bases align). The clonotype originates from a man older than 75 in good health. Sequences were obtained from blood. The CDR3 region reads CSASREVNTEAFF. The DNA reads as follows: TGCAGTGCTAGCAGGGAGGTGAACACTGAAGCTTTCTTT.